This T cell receptor beta chain originates from a study of OX40 agonist ivuxolimab in advanced cancers. Study at large: Dose-escalation cases comprised hepatocellular carcinoma, melanoma, renal cell or head and neck cancer. The dose-escalation cohort was around 83% male, with a mean age of approximately 62 years, ranging about 23 to 90. Study conclusions and caveats: More expanded clones were seen, on average, in CD8+ T cells than in CD4+.

V shed 1 base and J shed 6 bases, with 8 bases lying between them. The CDR3 sequence is 13 residues long. Germline CDR1 LNHDA, CDR2 SQIVND (reference sequence). With respect to this clone: The antigen is unknown.

Only in-frame clones appear in the TCRdb table, and some are missing; sequencing was by immunoSEQ multiplex PCR. The top ten clones hold approximately 5.1% of a sample with tens of thousands of clones, 70% to 90% of them seen once. Exclusion applied to patients with autoimmune disease history or systemic immunosuppression. Sample: CD4+ or CD8+ T cells sorted from blood, taken in a trial of the OX40 agonist ivuxolimab. The genes are TRBV19 and TRBJ2-3, with unresolved D. The sequence was collected from an adult with an advanced solid tumor such as melanoma, head and neck, liver or kidney cancer. The CDR3 nucleotides are TGTGCCAGTAGTATAGGCCAGGCGGATACGCAGTATTTT. Its translation: CASSIGQADTQYF.